The 17 T cell receptor beta chains presented below share a single source sample, sequenced in a study of shared clonotypes between healthy human individuals. Profiling relied on immunoSEQ multiplex PCR, and the TCRdb table lists in-frame clones only, not all of them. The sample yields 2 million to 2.5 million clones, 95% seen once. The sequenced sample consisted of naive CD4+ T cells sorted from blood. As for subset: CD45RA+ positively selected. The receptors derive from a man aged 18 to 30 in good health.

The CDR3 bases are TGTGCCAGCAGCGTAGGAGCACAGGCTAACTATGGCTACACCTTC. As protein: CASSVGAQANYGYTF. The chain links TRBV9 to TRBJ1-2; TRBD1 is a possible D gene (5 bases). Trimming cost V 0 bases and J 0 bases, with 9 bases left between them. CDR1 is SGDLS and CDR2 is YYNGEE in the germline V gene. CDR3 size: 15 residues.

The genes are TRBV30 and TRBJ1-4, with 11 bases aligning to TRBD1. CDR1 and CDR2 from the germline V gene are GTSNPN and SVGIG (reference sequence). The CDR3 is 17 residues long. V shed 2 bases, J shed 5 bases, and the junction held 10 bases outside the gene matches. The CDR3 DNA follows: TGTGCCTGGAGTCGGGACAGGGGGGCTCCACGAAATGAAAAACTGTTTTTT. Translated, it gives CAWSRDRGAPRNEKLFF.

The chain recombines TRBV10-1 with TRBJ1-1, with D unresolved. V lost 2 bases and J 4 bases, leaving 5 bases between the germline ends. This CDR3 is 12 amino acids long. Germline assignment: CDR1 WNHNN and CDR2 SYGVQD (reference sequence). The CDR3 region is CASSEKVTEAFF. The CDR3 coding sequence is TGCGCCAGCAGTGAGAAGGTCACTGAAGCTTTCTTT.

The J gene is TRBJ2-1, the V gene TRBV7-2, with a possible D match to TRBD2 (6 bases). Trimming took off 5 bases at V and 0 bases at J, with 11 bases between the two ends. The CDR3 is made up of 15 amino acids. Germline V CDR1 and CDR2: SGHTA, FQGNSA. CDR3 in DNA: TGTGCCAGCAGCACGGACTACTCCTCCTACAATGAGCAGTTCTTC. This translates into CASSTDYSSYNEQFF.

V and J are TRBV5-4 and TRBJ2-1; 7 nucleotides align to TRBD1. Germline CDR1 SGHNT, CDR2 YYREEE (reference sequence). The J segment lost 6 bases and the V segment lost 4 bases, leaving 4 bases of the junction unmatched. CDR3 length equals 13 residues. CDR3 amino acids: CASSHRDSNEQFF. The CDR3 DNA follows: TGTGCCAGCAGCCACCGGGACAGCAATGAGCAGTTCTTC.

This chain connects TRBV13 to TRBJ1-2; TRBD1 matches at 7 bases. The J segment lost 2 bases and the V segment lost 5 bases, leaving 5 bases of the junction unmatched. This CDR3 has 14 amino acids. CDR1 is PRHDT, CDR2 FYEKMQ, per germline (reference sequence). The chain's CDR3 is CASSPRDRNYGYTF. CDR3 coding DNA: TGTGCCAGCAGCCCTCGGGACAGAAACTATGGCTACACCTTC.

The chain is built from TRBV11-2 and TRBJ1-4; tentatively, D is TRBD1 (5 bases). The CDR3 is 17 residues long. Germline CDR1 and CDR2: SGHAT and FQNNGV. Between the trimmed V and J ends, which lost 2 bases and 7 bases, there was a span of 20 bases. This CDR3 reads CASSLIGVAAAGEKLFF. Written as DNA, the CDR3 is TGTGCCAGCAGCTTAATAGGGGTAGCGGCGGCAGGTGAAAAACTGTTTTTT.

This CDR3 reads CASSLGGKYQETQYF. CDR3 sequence (DNA): TGTGCCAGCAGCTTAGGGGGCAAGTACCAAGAGACCCAGTACTTC. This chain connects TRBV7-6 to TRBJ2-5; a possible D gene is TRBD1 (5 bases). V was cut by 1 base and J by 0 bases, with 9 bases left in between. CDR3 length equals 15 residues. Germline V lookup: CDR1 SGHVS, CDR2 FNYEAQ.

Details on this clone: This CDR3 is also generated by other DNA sequences in the sample. CDR3 protein: CASSVGSSTDTQYF. The CDR3 nucleotides are TGTGCCAGCAGTGTTGGTAGTAGCACAGATACGCAGTATTTT. The chain recombines TRBV2 with TRBJ2-3; D uncertain. The CDR3 sequence is 14 residues long. Per germline, CDR1 SNHLY and CDR2 FYNNEI. V shed 4 bases and J shed 0 bases, with 8 bases lying between them.

The chain recombines TRBV5-6 with TRBJ1-1; D not certain. Germline assignment: CDR1 SGHDT and CDR2 YYEEEE. The CDR3 has 15 residues. The V and J ends lost 0 bases and 1 base respectively, with 10 bases between them. The CDR3 is CASSLGQTKNTEAFF. In DNA, the CDR3 is TGTGCCAGCAGCTTGGGGCAGACCAAGAACACTGAAGCTTTCTTT.

The chain links TRBV28 to TRBJ2-1; tentative D call: TRBD1 (5 bases). The CDR3 sequence is 15 residues long. CDR1 MDHEN and CDR2 SYDVKM come from the germline V gene. V was shortened by 7 bases and J by 5 bases, with 18 bases between the two germline ends. CDR3 DNA sequence: TGTGCCAGCACTCTCCTCCAGGGCGAACACAATGAGCAGTTCTTC. Translated, it gives CASTLLQGEHNEQFF.

V is TRBV7-3 and J is TRBJ2-1, with D uncertain. Germline CDR1 and CDR2: SGHTA and FQGTGA. The CDR3 runs to 15 residues. V lost 3 bases, J lost 1 base, and 10 bases lay in between. CDR3 in amino acids: CASSLPAPSYNEQFF. In DNA, the CDR3 is TGTGCCAGCAGCTTGCCGGCCCCGTCCTACAATGAGCAGTTCTTC.

V is TRBV7-8 and J is TRBJ1-1; TRBD1 matches 10 bases. The J segment lost 4 bases and the V segment lost 5 bases, leaving 10 bases of the junction unmatched. This CDR3 has 16 amino acids. The germline V gene has CDR1 SGHVS and CDR2 FQNEAQ. In DNA, the CDR3 is TGTGCCAGCAGCAATAGGAGGGACAGGGGAGTCACTGAAGCTTTCTTT. Protein: CASSNRRDRGVTEAFF.

The rearrangement joins TRBV2 to TRBJ2-7, with D possibly TRBD2 on 5 matching bases. Trimming left V 7 bases short and J 1 base short, with 14 bases between. The CDR3 is 14 residues long. In germline, CDR1 is SNHLY, CDR2 FYNNEI. The CDR3 DNA follows: TGTGCCAGCACCCCATACGGACTTTCCTACGAGCAGTACTTC. Translation gives CASTPYGLSYEQYF.

This chain uses TRBV9 with TRBJ2-2; D unresolved. The V end was cut by 0 bases, the J end by 4 bases, with 10 bases between. Germline values: CDR1 SGDLS, CDR2 YYNGEE. This CDR3 is built from 15 residues. The CDR3 spells CASSVDAEPTGELFF. CDR3 DNA: TGTGCCAGCAGCGTAGACGCAGAACCCACCGGGGAGCTGTTTTTT.

The gene calls are TRBV27 and TRBJ2-1, with D maybe TRBD1 (6 bases). The germline CDR1 and CDR2 sequences are MNHEY and SMNVEV (reference sequence). Trimming took 5 bases from V and 3 from J, leaving 20 bases between them. The CDR3 runs 17 residues. The CDR3 loop is CASSPSRGLLGYNEQFF. As DNA, the CDR3 is TGTGCCAGCAGTCCCTCCAGGGGCCTACTGGGCTACAATGAGCAGTTCTTC.

The rearrangement uses TRBV2 and TRBJ2-5, with D unclear. Per germline, CDR1 SNHLY and CDR2 FYNNEI. This CDR3 has 14 amino acids. V was pared by 7 bases and J by 4 bases, with 16 bases between. The CDR3 DNA is TGTGCCAGCACTCAGCAAACAAGGGCAGAGACCCAGTACTTC. This encodes CASTQQTRAETQYF.